The subject of this entry is one T cell receptor beta chain. Using its own MiXCR run on the 5' RACE reads, TCRdb lists one record per CDR3 protein. Among roughly 620,000 distinct CDR3 sequences listed, approximately 19% were seen once. The entry originates in a study of T-cell memory formation after mild COVID-19. This receptor was obtained from an adult woman who had mild COVID-19 (a few samples of this study predate the infection). Cell type and time point are not known. The sample consisted of PBMCs or a T cell subset sorted from them (not recorded which).

CDR3 loop: CASSLALGDTDTEAFF. CDR3 sequence (DNA): TGTGCCAGCAGCTTAGCGCTAGGGGATACGGACACTGAAGCTTTCTTT. The chain has TRBV7-9 and TRBJ1-1; perhaps TRBD1 as D (5 bases). CDR1 SEHNR and CDR2 FQNEAQ come from the germline V gene (reference sequence). This CDR3 is 16 amino acids long. V was trimmed by 0 bases and J by 3 bases, leaving 14 bases between them.